A selection of T cell receptor beta chains follows, all from one sample in a study of control samples from healthy donors and cancer patients. Repertoires were generated with immunoSEQ multiplex PCR, while TCRdb's copy carries only in-frame clones and drops some. Seen here are around 94,000 clones, over 75% observed once, and the top ten hold over 3%. Input material: blood. The receptors come from a woman aged 18-30 years in good health. Each CDR3 is given without its conserved first and last residue. Each record gives: J gene, V gene, D gene, CDR3 protein. A D gene is named only where the DNA matches it firmly.

TRBJ2-3,TRBV6-6,TRBD2,ASNRGVTDTQY
TRBJ2-3,TRBV4-1,-,ASSQEGPGWADTQY
TRBJ2-7,TRBV5-4,-,ASSLAGRYEQY
TRBJ1-5,TRBV20-1,-,SASRSDQPQH
TRBJ1-6,TRBV2,TRBD1,ATGGMGNSPLH
TRBJ2-5,TRBV9,-,ASSVAGGGVTKTQY
TRBJ1-6,TRBV6-5,-,ASRAKPGNSPLH
TRBJ2-7,TRBV5-1,TRBD1,ASSINRDSSYEQY
TRBJ1-1,TRBV11-3,-,ASSSGTYQEAF
TRBJ1-1,TRBV18,-,ASSPGFAENTEAF
TRBJ1-2,TRBV5-4,TRBD1,ASSWGQGADYGYT
TRBJ1-6,TRBV6-4,-,ASSEGANSPLH
TRBJ1-1,TRBV5-1,-,ASSLAPGRTEAF
TRBJ1-2,TRBV6-5,-,ASTLGYYGYT
TRBJ1-1,TRBV11-1,TRBD1,ASSLERTGGNTEAF
TRBJ1-2,TRBV15,TRBD1,ATSRTSTLTDREYGYT
TRBJ1-5,TRBV6-5,-,ASQASSYSNQPQH
TRBJ1-2,TRBV6-1,TRBD1,ASSEAWTGYGYT
TRBJ1-2,TRBV15,-,ATSRDRAEGGYT
TRBJ2-7,TRBV3-1/TRBV3-2,-,ASSQRHSSYEQY
TRBJ2-1,TRBV5-1,-,ASSLGLQYNEQF
TRBJ2-2,TRBV7-2,TRBD2,ASSLAAGEPNTGELF
TRBJ2-1,TRBV2,-,ASGGLNSYNEQF
TRBJ2-7,TRBV29-1,TRBD1,SVPGQGVSYEQY
TRBJ2-7,TRBV23-1,-,ASSQWDRDYEQY
TRBJ1-5,TRBV3-1/TRBV3-2,-,ASSPGAGGNQPQH
TRBJ1-2,TRBV11-2,-,ASSLVYGRYGYT
TRBJ2-3,TRBV6-4,TRBD1,ASSPEGGYSQY
TRBJ1-5,TRBV19,-,ATKTEPSNQPQH
TRBJ1-4,TRBV3-1/TRBV3-2,-,ASSQDLRGFGEKLF
TRBJ1-1,TRBV6-6,TRBD1,ASSTVRGRRTEAF
TRBJ2-7,TRBV5-1,TRBD1,ASSFDRTGQSYEQY
TRBJ2-1,TRBV4-1,-,ASSQSSESYNEQF
TRBJ2-3,TRBV5-4,TRBD2,ASSGTSGGTDTQY
TRBJ1-1,TRBV3-1/TRBV3-2,-,ASSQDPAGTEAF
TRBJ1-1,TRBV13,-,ASSPRQGSMNTEAF
TRBJ2-5,TRBV5-4,-,ASSPGETQY
TRBJ2-3,TRBV10-3,TRBD2,ASGGAAKDTQY
TRBJ2-6,TRBV4-1,-,ASSLVSGANVLT
TRBJ2-1,TRBV5-4,TRBD2,ASFLAGPYNEQF